The 15 T cell receptor beta chains below all came from one sample that was sequenced in a study of T cells in Graves' hyperthyroidism and ophthalmopathy. What was amplified from RNA transcripts were TCR beta CDR3 regions. First-round RT-PCR of the TCR CDR3 relied on the HTBI primer set. TCRdb re-derived calls from the multiplex PCR reads in MiXCR, one entry per CDR3 protein. The data hold 250,000 or so distinct CDR3 sequences, with about 16% observed a single time. The sequencing input was blood. The receptors were gathered from a woman in her forties or fifties with Graves' hyperthyroidism that later progressed to Graves' ophthalmopathy.

This clonotype appeared many times. The chain combines TRBV5-1 with TRBJ2-7; D is undetermined. CDR1 and CDR2 (germline): SGHRS, YFSETQ. V was pared by 2 bases and J by 3 bases, with 9 bases between. CDR3 length: 13 amino acids. DNA for the CDR3: TGCGCCAGCAGCTTCGAAAGAAACTACGAGCAGTACTTC. It encodes CASSFERNYEQYF.

This clonotype came up many times. This chain connects TRBV3-1 to TRBJ2-7, with unresolved D. Germline CDR1 is LGHDT and CDR2 is YNNKEL (reference sequence). Trimming shortened V by 4 bases and J by 6 bases, and 16 bases separated the two germline ends. This CDR3 has 14 amino acids. CDR3 nucleotide sequence: TGTGCCAGCAGCCCGCTCCCCCAGCAACCCGAGCAGTACTTC. It yields the protein CASSPLPQQPEQYF.

At least ten counts were recorded for this clonotype. V is TRBV28 and J is TRBJ2-7; TRBD2 is a possible D gene (7 bases). Germline values: CDR1 MDHEN, CDR2 SYDVKM. V was trimmed by 9 bases and J by 5 bases, leaving 14 bases between them. There are 12 residues in the CDR3. The chain's CDR3 is CASRPGGHEQYF. The CDR3 DNA reads TGTGCCAGTAGACCCGGGGGGCACGAGCAGTACTTC.

This clonotype was found many times. The chain employs TRBV5-1 and TRBJ2-5; TRBD1 is a possible D gene (5 bases). The CDR3 totals 13 residues. Germline V gene lookup returns CDR1 SGHRS and CDR2 YFSETQ. Trimming shortened V by 5 bases and J by 0 bases, and 8 bases separated the two germline ends. CDR3 sequence reads: CASRPGYQETQYF. DNA of the CDR3: TGCGCCAGCAGGCCAGGGTACCAAGAGACCCAGTACTTC.

This clonotype was counted only a few times. J is TRBJ2-1 and V is TRBV7-3; D possibly matches TRBD1 or TRBD2 (5 bases each). Trimming pared 5 bases from V and 4 bases from J, leaving 12 bases between. Germline CDR1 is SGHTA and CDR2 is FQGTGA. This CDR3 spans 14 amino acids. CDR3 sequence (DNA): TGTGCCAGCAGCCTCCCAGGGAGTTACAATGAGCAGTTCTTC. It yields the protein CASSLPGSYNEQFF.

The table lists this clonotype with many counts. V is TRBV5-1 and J is TRBJ2-3; 10 bases are shared with TRBD2. The junction had 8 bases not matched to a gene; V was cut back by 4 bases and J by 0 bases. CDR3 length equals 17 residues. Germline CDR1 SGHRS, CDR2 YFSETQ. CDR3 in DNA: TGCGCCAGCAGCCGGCCGGGACTAGCGACCAGCACAGATACGCAGTATTTT. This translates into CASSRPGLATSTDTQYF. Full variable domain (remainder filled in from reference TRBV5-1 and TRBJ2-3): KAGVTQTPRYLIKTRGQQVTLSCSPISGHRSVSWYQQTPGQGLQFLFEYFSETQRNKGNFPGRFSGRQFSNSRSEMNVSTLELGDSALYLCASSRPGLATSTDTQYFGPGTRLTVL.

Ten or more counts support this clonotype. The J gene is TRBJ2-1, the V gene TRBV2, with D possibly TRBD1 on 6 matching bases. V was clipped by 6 bases and J by 7 bases, with 16 bases between them. The CDR3 spans 14 residues. The germline gives CDR1 SNHLY, CDR2 FYNNEI. The CDR3, as DNA: TGTGCCAGCAGCGGCACCCTCGGGACAAATGAGCAGTTCTTC. Amino acid sequence: CASSGTLGTNEQFF. The complete variable domain, with remaining parts taken from reference TRBV2 and TRBJ2-1, reads EPEVTQTPSHQVTQMGQEVILRCVPISNHLYFYWYRQILGQKVEFLVSFYNNEISEKSEIFDDQFSVERPDGSNFTLKIRSTKLEDSAMYFCASSGTLGTNEQFFGPGTRLTVL.

Ten or more counts support this clonotype. This chain joins TRBV18 and TRBJ1-4; D remains unclear. This CDR3 comprises 13 residues. V was clipped by 3 bases and J by 5 bases, with 7 bases between them. Per germline, CDR1 KGHSH and CDR2 LQKENI. In DNA form, the CDR3 reads TGTGCCAGCTCACCTGCGGGGAATGAAAAACTGTTTTTT. Protein product: CASSPAGNEKLFF.

This clonotype appeared a few times. V is TRBV9 and J is TRBJ2-1, with D hard to call. V was shortened by 0 bases and J by 8 bases, with 9 bases between the two germline ends. CDR1 and CDR2 from the germline V gene are SGDLS and YYNGEE. The CDR3 covers 13 residues. DNA of the CDR3: TGTGCCAGCAGCGTAGTAGATGTCTATGAGCAGTTCTTC. The encoded protein is CASSVVDVYEQFF.

This clonotype was seen ten or more times. The rearrangement links TRBV20-1 to TRBJ1-1; D may be TRBD1 (5 bases). The CDR3 has 13 amino acids. Trimming took off 5 bases at V and 5 bases at J, with 15 bases between the two ends. In germline, CDR1 is DFQATT, CDR2 SNEGSKA (reference sequence). The DNA for the CDR3 is TGCAGTGCTCCTAGGGACGCGGGGACTGAAGCTTTCTTT. Protein product: CSAPRDAGTEAFF.

V and J are TRBV7-2 and TRBJ2-1; the D gene is possibly TRBD1 (5 bases). The CDR3 is 14 amino acids. Germline V CDR1 and CDR2: SGHTA, FQGNSA. V was pared by 1 base and J by 1 base, with 5 bases between. As DNA, the CDR3 is TGTGCCAGCAGCTTAGGGACATCCTACAATGAGCAGTTCTTC. Protein product: CASSLGTSYNEQFF.

J is TRBJ1-1 and V is TRBV13; 8 bases are a match to TRBD1. The CDR3 consists of 14 residues. After removal of 1 base from V and 3 bases from J, the junction contained 1 base not matched to a gene. The V gene's germline CDR1 is PRHDT and CDR2 FYEKMQ (reference sequence). CDR3 in DNA: TGTGCCAGCAGCTTAGCAGGGGGCTACACTGAAGCTTTCTTT. Translation gives CASSLAGGYTEAFF.

There are many counts of this clonotype. The chain employs TRBV28 and TRBJ1-3; D gene ambiguous. The CDR3 is made up of 14 amino acids. The germline gives CDR1 MDHEN, CDR2 SYDVKM. Trimming shortened V by 6 bases and J by 1 base, and 10 bases separated the two germline ends. The CDR3 coding sequence is TGTGCCAGCAGCCTTAGCACATCTGGAAACACCATATATTTT. Residues: CASSLSTSGNTIYF.

The chain combines TRBV5-1 with TRBJ2-3, with TRBD2 identical over 10 bases. The length of the CDR3 is 15 residues. Germline trimming cut 2 bases from V and 4 bases from J; bases unmatched to any gene: 4. Germline CDR1 and CDR2: SGHRS and YFSETQ. CDR3 DNA: TGCGCCAGCAGCTTTATAGCGGGGGGCCCAGATACGCAGTATTTT. It yields the protein CASSFIAGGPDTQYF. The entire variable domain, with the rest obtained from reference TRBV5-1 and TRBJ2-3, is as follows: KAGVTQTPRYLIKTRGQQVTLSCSPISGHRSVSWYQQTPGQGLQFLFEYFSETQRNKGNFPGRFSGRQFSNSRSEMNVSTLELGDSALYLCASSFIAGGPDTQYFGPGTRLTVL.

This clonotype was seen at least ten times. The V and J genes are TRBV28 and TRBJ2-7; weak D call: TRBD1 (6 bases). Germline CDR1 and CDR2: MDHEN and SYDVKM. Trimming removed 5 bases at V and 4 bases at J, with 9 bases between. CDR3 size: 12 residues. The CDR3 coding sequence is TGTGCCAGCAGTGTACAGGGATACGAGCAGTACTTC. Translated: CASSVQGYEQYF.